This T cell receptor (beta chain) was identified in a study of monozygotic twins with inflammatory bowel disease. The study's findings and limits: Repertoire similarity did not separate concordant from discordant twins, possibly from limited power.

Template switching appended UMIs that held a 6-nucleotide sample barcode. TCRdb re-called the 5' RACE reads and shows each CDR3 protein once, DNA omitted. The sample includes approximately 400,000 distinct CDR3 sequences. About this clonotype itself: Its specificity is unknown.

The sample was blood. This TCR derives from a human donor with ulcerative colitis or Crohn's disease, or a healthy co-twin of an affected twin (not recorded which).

The CDR3 here is CASSLGQGPSPLHF. This sequence joins TRBV12-3 or TRBV12-4 and TRBJ1-6; TCRdb names TRBD1, which stays unverified in the absence of DNA. The CDR3 runs 14 residues.